This paragraph reports one TCR beta chain. The PCR had 60 Vbeta and 13 Jbeta primers. Sequenced by immunoSEQ multiplex PCR; TCRdb stores in-frame clones only, minus some. The sample has about 130,000 clones, approximately 82% seen once. The CDR3 has 13 residues. Germline CDR1 MNHEY, CDR2 SMNVEV (reference sequence). With V trimmed by 6 bases and J by 3 bases, 3 bases remained unmatched. This entry is derived from a study of cytomegalovirus exposure and HLA in healthy donors. Sequenced input: PBMCs. The TCR comes from a young woman in good health and CMV-seropositive. The chain carries TRBV27 and TRBJ2-7; 9 positions match TRBD1. The CDR3 sequence: CASRRTGVYEQYF. The CDR3 nucleotides read TGTGCCAGCAGACGGACAGGGGTCTACGAGCAGTACTTC.